This TCR beta chain was captured in a study of metastatic and nonmetastatic thyroid tumors. The table lists this clone with a few counts. Its antigen remains unknown. Overall study results and limits: Benign nodules reportedly had significantly lower TCR beta diversity than malignant thyroid tumors in blood and tumor.

Germline CDR1 reads PRHDT; CDR2 reads FYEKMQ (reference sequence). This CDR3 has 22 residues. None of the patients had undergone any treatment ahead of thyroid surgery. TCRdb re-clonotyped the PCR reads via MiXCR. This table has about 85,000 clones, less than 10% appearing once. The sequenced sample consisted of blood. The V gene is TRBV13, the J gene TRBJ2-5, with D possibly matching TRBD1 (6 bases). Judging by the DNA end, TRBJ2-1 fits better; the J call may be wrong. The sequence derives from a female donor with papillary thyroid cancer or a benign thyroid nodule (not recorded which). Some clones in this sample may be carry-over from other donors' samples. CDR3 residues: CASIRGPKFGGGPSSGSNEQFF. The DNA of the CDR3 is TGTGCCAGCATCCGAGGTCCTAAGTTTGGGGGCGGCCCGAGTAGTGGGAGTAATGAGCAGTTCTTC.